These T cell receptor beta chains were read from a single sample in a study of spatial heterogeneity in lung cancer. MiXCR, applied by TCRdb to the 5' RACE reads, yields one record per CDR3 protein. The repertoire holds 40,000 to 45,000 distinct CDR3 sequences, with 6.5% to 7% as singletons. Source: PBMCs, taken at surgery. These receptors were collected from a female donor with early-stage non-small cell lung cancer. Both conserved end residues are part of each CDR3. D genes are given only for firm matches. Clone size appears in some rows only: once, few, many, or a class for an expanded clone.

j_call	clone_size	v_call	d_call	cdr3_aa	cdr3_nt
TRBJ1-4	few	TRBV5-1	NA	CASSLTGGQSNEKLFF	TGCGCCAGCAGCTTGACGGGGGGCCAGAGTAATGAAAAACTGTTTTTT
TRBJ1-5	NA	TRBV7-2	TRBD1	CASSLGSGTGAYSNQPQHF	TGTGCCAGCAGCTTAGGTTCCGGGACAGGAGCTTATAGCAATCAGCCCCAGCATTTT
TRBJ1-5	many	TRBV10-3	NA	CAISESGGRNQPQHF	TGTGCCATCAGTGAGTCGGGAGGCAGGAATCAGCCCCAGCATTTT
TRBJ2-5	many	TRBV20-1	TRBD2	CSARGSGGLQETQYF	TGCAGTGCTAGAGGTAGCGGGGGACTTCAAGAGACCCAGTACTTC
TRBJ2-2	few	TRBV5-1	NA	CASSLAHTGELFF	TGCGCCAGCAGCTTGGCACACACCGGGGAGCTGTTTTTT
TRBJ1-1	many	TRBV7-3	NA	CASSPTGGTDTEAFF	TGTGCCAGCAGCCCGACGGGGGGGACGGACACTGAAGCTTTCTTT
TRBJ1-1	few	TRBV2	NA	CASGAGDEAFF	TGTGCCAGTGGGGCGGGCGATGAAGCTTTCTTT
TRBJ2-1	many	TRBV7-9	TRBD1	CASSFPGQSSYNEQFF	TGTGCCAGCAGCTTCCCGGGACAGAGCTCCTACAATGAGCAGTTCTTC
TRBJ1-5	NA	TRBV27	NA	CASGTSGLSNQPQHF	TGTGCCAGCGGAACTTCAGGTCTTAGCAATCAGCCCCAGCATTTT
TRBJ2-5	NA	TRBV6-5	NA	CASRVRVQETQYF	TGTGCCAGCCGGGTCCGGGTTCAAGAGACCCAGTACTTC
TRBJ2-1	NA	TRBV24-1	NA	CATSGLIQTSYNEQFF	TGTGCCACCAGTGGACTTATACAAACCTCCTACAATGAGCAGTTCTTC
TRBJ2-3	many	TRBV10-3	NA	CAISSARDTQYF	TGTGCCATCTCGTCAGCACGAGATACGCAGTATTTT
TRBJ1-1	NA	TRBV20-1	TRBD1	CRGGQGDTEAFF	TGCAGAGGGGGACAGGGAGACACTGAAGCTTTCTTT
TRBJ2-3	NA	TRBV10-3	NA	CAISESRPVTDTQYF	TGTGCCATCAGTGAGTCGAGGCCAGTGACAGATACGCAGTATTTT
TRBJ1-2	NA	TRBV20-1	NA	CSASRDGNNYGYTF	TGCAGTGCTAGTCGGGACGGCAATAACTATGGCTACACCTTC
TRBJ1-5	many	TRBV6-2/TRBV6-3	NA	CASNRRGGELPQHF	TGTGCCAGCAACAGAAGGGGGGGCGAGCTGCCCCAGCATTTT
TRBJ1-2	few	TRBV7-9	TRBD1	CASSLQVTGGAQGYTF	TGTGCCAGCAGCCTACAGGTTACAGGGGGCGCACAGGGCTACACCTTC
TRBJ1-2	NA	TRBV6-2/TRBV6-3	TRBD1	CAIRGHPYGYTF	TGTGCCATCAGGGGGCACCCCTATGGCTACACCTTC
TRBJ2-3	many	TRBV12-3/TRBV12-4	NA	CASRTRQTDTQYF	TGTGCCAGCAGGACCAGGCAGACGGATACGCAGTATTTT
TRBJ1-6	few	TRBV6-1	NA	CAGTGGDSYNSPLHF	TGTGCCGGCACGGGGGGAGACTCCTATAATTCACCCCTCCACTTT
TRBJ1-1	few	TRBV3-1	TRBD1	CASSRSRRGTEAFF	TGTGCCAGCAGCCGAAGCCGCAGGGGGACTGAAGCTTTCTTT
TRBJ2-7	NA	TRBV2	NA	CASSVGSSSYEQYF	TGTGCCAGCAGTGTGGGCAGTTCGTCCTACGAGCAGTACTTC
TRBJ1-1	NA	TRBV7-9	NA	CASSPGRQNTEAFF	TGTGCCAGCTCCCCCGGACGGCAGAACACTGAAGCTTTCTTT
TRBJ1-5	many	TRBV20-1	NA	CSAGVTGTHSNQPQHF	TGCAGTGCTGGGGTTACCGGGACACATAGCAATCAGCCCCAGCATTTT
TRBJ2-6	NA	TRBV27	TRBD1	CASSQPWTGGTGANVLTF	TGTGCCAGCAGTCAGCCGTGGACAGGGGGCACTGGGGCCAACGTCCTGACTTTC
TRBJ1-1	few	TRBV27	NA	CASTQGINTEAFF	TGTGCCAGCACCCAAGGGATAAACACTGAAGCTTTCTTT
TRBJ1-1	many	TRBV5-1	NA	CASSLGQGLTYTEAFF	TGCGCCAGCAGCTTGGGGCAGGGTCTTACTTACACTGAAGCTTTCTTT
TRBJ1-1	once	TRBV6-1	TRBD1	CASSGRQGLNTEAFF	TGTGCCAGCAGTGGCCGACAGGGACTGAACACTGAAGCTTTCTTT
TRBJ2-5	many	TRBV25-1	TRBD1	CASSRSGTAKETQYF	TGTGCCAGCAGTAGATCGGGGACAGCTAAAGAGACCCAGTACTTC
TRBJ2-4	NA	TRBV7-9	TRBD2	CASSFPTSGELKNIQYF	TGTGCCAGCAGCTTTCCGACTAGCGGGGAATTGAAAAACATTCAGTACTTC
TRBJ2-5	few	TRBV7-7	TRBD2	CASSPRLAGGYMETQYF	TGTGCCAGCAGCCCAAGACTAGCGGGGGGTTACATGGAGACCCAGTACTTC
TRBJ2-2	many	TRBV6-2/TRBV6-3	TRBD1	CASSYGPGQGEEELFF	TGTGCCAGCAGTTACGGGCCGGGACAGGGTGAGGAGGAGCTGTTTTTT
TRBJ2-7	many	TRBV5-1	NA	CASSLVPPSSARAYEQYF	TGCGCCAGCAGCTTGGTCCCCCCTTCTAGCGCAAGAGCCTACGAGCAGTACTTC
TRBJ2-1	many	TRBV12-5	NA	CASGISPGNNEQFF	TGTGCTAGTGGTATTTCTCCAGGGAACAATGAGCAGTTCTTC
TRBJ2-2	many	TRBV12-3/TRBV12-4	NA	CASRTLRQSGELFF	TGTGCCAGCAGAACTTTACGACAATCCGGGGAGCTGTTTTTT
TRBJ1-2	few	TRBV29-1	NA	CSVFEAGYTF	TGCAGCGTTTTCGAGGCGGGCTACACCTTC
TRBJ1-2	NA	TRBV2	TRBD1	CASTGTGSGYTF	TGTGCCAGCACCGGGACAGGGAGTGGCTACACCTTC
TRBJ1-3	NA	TRBV6-6	NA	CASSTTSTGNTIYF	TGTGCCAGCAGTACAACATCTACTGGAAACACCATATATTTT
TRBJ1-2	NA	TRBV20-1	TRBD1	CSAPLDRYYTF	TGCAGTGCTCCTCTGGACAGGTACTACACCTTC
TRBJ1-1	few	TRBV27	NA	CASSFLTENTEAFF	TGTGCCAGCAGTTTCCTGACAGAGAACACTGAAGCTTTCTTT
TRBJ2-5	many	TRBV29-1	NA	CSVLKGLSQETQYF	TGCAGCGTTCTAAAGGGTCTCTCCCAAGAGACCCAGTACTTC